Listed below are T cell receptor beta chains from one sample, sequenced in a study of cytomegalovirus exposure and HLA in healthy donors. The assay was immunoSEQ multiplex PCR, and TCRdb's table has in-frame clones only and misses some. This table has more than 75,000 clones, 85% to 95% appearing once. Sequencing was performed on PBMCs. Receptor source: a man younger than 35 in good health and CMV-seronegative. CDR3s include the opening cysteine and the closing phenylalanine or tryptophan. A D gene is named only where the DNA matches it firmly. Clone size is shown for a subset of rows, as once, few, many or a class of expanded clone.

v_gene,j_gene,d_gene,abundance,CDR3nt,CDR3aa
TRBV2,TRBJ2-7,TRBD1,.,TGTGCCAGCGCCGGGACAGACGTCTACGAGCAGTACTTC,CASAGTDVYEQYF
TRBV27,TRBJ1-1,TRBD1,.,TGTGCCAGCAGACGACAGGGGGCGCCGGCCACTGAAGCTTTCTTT,CASRRQGAPATEAFF
TRBV7-2,TRBJ1-1,.,.,TGTGCCAGCAGCGCCGGGTCTTTCGGCACTGAAGCTTTCTTT,CASSAGSFGTEAFF
TRBV29-1,TRBJ1-1,TRBD1,.,TGCAGCGTTGAAGGACAGGGGGAAGCTTTCTTT,CSVEGQGEAFF
TRBV30,TRBJ1-1,.,few,TGTGCCTGGAGTGTGAACAGGAGGAACACTGAAGCTTTCTTT,CAWSVNRRNTEAFF
TRBV7-9,TRBJ1-1,TRBD1,.,TGTGCCAGCAGCCCACGGCGGCGGACAGGAGGAAACACTGAAGCTTTCTTT,CASSPRRRTGGNTEAFF
TRBV5-1,TRBJ1-1,.,once,TGCGCCAGCGCCCTTACAGGAAACACTGAAGCTTTCTTT,CASALTGNTEAFF
TRBV27,TRBJ2-7,TRBD1,.,TGTGCCAGCAGTTTCCTAGGACAGGGGGCGCTCGGCGAGCAGTACTTC,CASSFLGQGALGEQYF
TRBV29-1,TRBJ2-1,TRBD1,.,TGCAGCGGGGGACAGGGGAATGAGCAGTTCTTC,CSGGQGNEQFF
TRBV7-3,TRBJ2-1,.,.,TGTGCCAGCAGCTTACTTAACCAGGTGGGCAATGAGCAGTTCTTC,CASSLLNQVGNEQFF
TRBV6-5,TRBJ1-1,TRBD1,.,TGTGCCAGCAGTTACTCGGACAGGGGGTCGACTGAAGCTTTCTTT,CASSYSDRGSTEAFF
TRBV7-2,TRBJ1-1,.,.,TGTGCCAGCGGACAGCCCCAGGGGACTGAAGCTTTCTTT,CASGQPQGTEAFF
TRBV5-4,TRBJ2-7,.,.,TGTGCCAGCAGCTTGGAGCTTGAGGGCGGGCAGTACTTC,CASSLELEGGQYF
TRBV25-1,TRBJ2-5,.,.,TGTGCCAGCAGTGACAGGGGAGTACCGGAGACCCAGTACTTC,CASSDRGVPETQYF
TRBV12-5,TRBJ1-4,.,.,TGTGCTAGTGGGCTGACAGCAACTAATGAAAAACTGTTTTTT,CASGLTATNEKLFF
TRBV11-1,TRBJ2-6,.,.,TGTGCCAGCACCCCCAGTGGACATTCTGCTGGGGCCAACGTCCTGACTTTC,CASTPSGHSAGANVLTF
TRBV30,TRBJ1-2,.,few,TGTGCCTGGAGGACATCGAACAATGGCTACACCTTC,CAWRTSNNGYTF
TRBV7-2,TRBJ1-2,TRBD1,.,TGTGCCAGCAGCCCCTTGGGACAGGCGGGCTACACCTTC,CASSPLGQAGYTF
TRBV18,TRBJ2-7,TRBD1,.,TGTGCCAGCTCACCCCGACAGGGTGACGAGCAGTACTTC,CASSPRQGDEQYF
TRBV2,TRBJ2-2,.,once,TGTGCCAGCAGTTACAGGTCGAACACCGGGGAGCTGTTTTTT,CASSYRSNTGELFF
TRBV6-6,TRBJ1-1,.,.,TGTGCCAGCAGGAGGGAGAAAGAAGCTTTCTTT,CASRREKEAFF
TRBV21-1,TRBJ1-1,.,.,TGTGCCAGCAACCTCCCGGGGACTGAAGCTTTCTTT,CASNLPGTEAFF
TRBV27,TRBJ2-7,TRBD1,.,TGTGCCAGCAGTTTCACCGGGACAGGGACTTCGGACGAGCAGTACTTC,CASSFTGTGTSDEQYF
TRBV7-8,TRBJ1-2,TRBD1,once,TGTGCCAGCAGCCCACCAATCCGGGACAGATCTCCCGCGGACTATGGCTACACCTTC,CASSPPIRDRSPADYGYTF
TRBV28,TRBJ2-3,TRBD1,.,TGTGCCAGCAGTCCCGGGACAGGGCGCACAGATACGCAGTATTTT,CASSPGTGRTDTQYF
TRBV5-1,TRBJ1-2,TRBD1,.,TGCGCCAGCAGCTCCGCCCTCCGGGACAGGGACGGCTATGGCTACACCTTC,CASSSALRDRDGYGYTF
TRBV10-3,TRBJ2-1,TRBD2,.,TGTGCCATCAGCGGAACCGGGACTAGCGCCAGTGAGCAGTTCTTC,CAISGTGTSASEQFF
TRBV5-5,TRBJ2-1,TRBD2,once,TGTGCCAGCAGCACGGCCGGGACTAGGAATCGCCATGAGCAGTTCTTC,CASSTAGTRNRHEQFF
TRBV4-2,TRBJ1-1,.,once,TGTGCCAGCAGCCCAACGGGAATAGAGGGATACACTGAAGCTTTCTTT,CASSPTGIEGYTEAFF
TRBV29-1,TRBJ2-1,TRBD2,.,TGCAGCGTTGATGCCGTGGGGCGGGAGATCCTAAATGAGCAGTTCTTC,CSVDAVGREILNEQFF
TRBV28,TRBJ2-4,.,.,TGTGCCAGCAGTTTGACCGGACTCGGGGGCATTCAGTACTTC,CASSLTGLGGIQYF
TRBV9,TRBJ1-1,TRBD1,.,TGTGCCAGCAGCGTAATGGCAGGGGGCCCGAACACTGAAGCTTTCTTT,CASSVMAGGPNTEAFF
TRBV6-4,TRBJ2-1,TRBD2,.,TGTGCCAGCAGTGACTCGACTAGCGGGAGTTACAATGAGCAGTTCTTC,CASSDSTSGSYNEQFF
TRBV27,TRBJ1-2,.,.,TGTGCCAGCAGTTTTGACAGCTCATATGGCTACACCTTC,CASSFDSSYGYTF
TRBV6-4,TRBJ2-7,TRBD2,.,TGTGCCAGCAGTGCGGAAGCGGGAAAAGGAGGCCACGAGCAGTACTTC,CASSAEAGKGGHEQYF
TRBV7-8,TRBJ2-5,.,.,TGTGCCAGCAGCCCGACACGGTGGGGGGGCTTGAAGACCCAGTACTTC,CASSPTRWGGLKTQYF
TRBV21-1,TRBJ2-7,.,.,TGTGCCAGCAGCAAAGAGTGGGACAGGGGAGAGGGCGAGCAGTACTTC,CASSKEWDRGEGEQYF
TRBV4-2,TRBJ2-2,.,.,TGTGCCAGCAGCCCCCGCCAACAGGGTTCCGGGGAGCTGTTTTTT,CASSPRQQGSGELFF
TRBV9,TRBJ2-4,.,.,TGTGCCAGCAGCGTAGGTGTGTTAGCGAGGGACATTCAGTACTTC,CASSVGVLARDIQYF
TRBV10-2,TRBJ1-6,.,once,TGCGCCAGCAGTGAGAGGGGAGGGGGTAATTCACCCCTCCACTTT,CASSERGGGNSPLHF
TRBV13,TRBJ1-2,TRBD1,.,TGTGCCAGCAGCTCTGTCGACAGGGGCTTTGGCTACACCTTC,CASSSVDRGFGYTF
TRBV7-2,TRBJ1-4,TRBD1,.,TGTGCCAGCAGCTTGGACAGGTTTAATGAAAAACTGTTTTTT,CASSLDRFNEKLFF
TRBV4-2,TRBJ2-5,TRBD2,once,TGTGCCAGCAGCCAAGACCCTAGCGGGGGGCCTCGGGAGACCCAGTACTTC,CASSQDPSGGPRETQYF